This is a list of T cell receptor beta chains from one sample in a study of blood T cell repertoires in COVID-19. Assay used: immunoSEQ multiplex PCR; TCRdb lists only in-frame clones, some missing. This sample yields around 100,000 clones, of which 70% to 90% are seen a single time; approximately 3.1% belongs to the top ten. Sequences were obtained from peripheral blood. These receptors all stem from a man in his fifties in a cohort sampled during active COVID-19. Each CDR3 is given with its conserved first and last residue. A D gene is named only where the DNA matches it firmly. Size tells how often a clone was seen (once, few, many) or the class of an expanded clone, and some rows leave it out.

d_call	v_call	clone_size	cdr3_length	j_call	cdr3_aa	cdr3_nt
TRBD1	TRBV5-1	once	18	TRBJ1-4	CASSLWGTGKGPNEKLFF	TGCGCCAGCAGCTTGTGGGGGACAGGGAAAGGACCTAATGAAAAACTGTTTTTT
NA	TRBV19	once	11	TRBJ1-1	CASSGLAEAFF	TGTGCCAGTAGTGGGCTGGCTGAAGCTTTCTTT
TRBD2	TRBV5-1	NA	13	TRBJ2-5	CASRAGFQETQYF	TGCGCCAGCAGAGCGGGGTTCCAAGAGACCCAGTACTTC
NA	TRBV29-1	NA	13	TRBJ1-1	CSVAGQVDTEAFF	TGCAGCGTTGCAGGGCAGGTGGACACTGAAGCTTTCTTT
NA	TRBV2	NA	13	TRBJ1-1	CASSEDRWTEAFF	TGTGCCAGCAGTGAAGACAGATGGACTGAAGCTTTCTTT
NA	TRBV28	NA	17	TRBJ2-2	CASSRDFPRVGTGELFF	TGTGCCAGCAGTCGGGACTTTCCTCGGGTTGGCACCGGGGAGCTGTTTTTT
TRBD1	TRBV10-3	NA	16	TRBJ1-2	CAISVPDRRPNYGYTF	TGTGCCATCAGTGTACCGGACAGGCGCCCTAACTATGGCTACACCTTC
TRBD1	TRBV7-9	NA	16	TRBJ2-5	CASSWGDRGMEETQYF	TGTGCCAGCAGCTGGGGGGACAGGGGAATGGAGGAGACCCAGTACTTC
TRBD2	TRBV5-8	NA	18	TRBJ2-2	CASSLRTSGGSGTGELFF	TGTGCCAGCAGCTTGAGGACTAGCGGGGGGTCCGGCACCGGGGAGCTGTTTTTT
NA	TRBV6-1	NA	14	TRBJ2-2	CASSDRGRTGELFF	TGTGCCAGCAGTGACAGGGGACGGACCGGGGAGCTGTTTTTT
NA	TRBV19	NA	13	TRBJ2-7	CASSPTGTYEQYF	TGTGCCAGTAGTCCTACAGGTACCTACGAGCAGTACTTC
NA	TRBV19	NA	14	TRBJ1-6	CASSRVGQGSPLHF	TGTGCCAGTAGTCGGGTGGGGCAGGGGTCACCCCTCCACTTT
NA	TRBV11-1	NA	16	TRBJ2-4	CASSPTDRLAKNIQYF	TGTGCCAGCAGCCCGACAGACCGGCTAGCCAAAAACATTCAGTACTTC
NA	TRBV7-2	NA	13	TRBJ2-5	CASSLSGRGTQYF	TGTGCCAGCAGCTTGTCGGGAAGAGGGACCCAGTACTTC
TRBD2	TRBV4-2	NA	18	TRBJ2-2	CASSPRTSGGTNTGELFF	TGTGCCAGCAGTCCCCGGACTAGCGGGGGGACGAACACCGGGGAGCTGTTTTTT
TRBD2	TRBV24-1	NA	16	TRBJ2-1	CATSDTTSGIYNEQFF	TGTGCCACCAGTGACACTACTAGCGGGATCTACAATGAGCAGTTCTTC
NA	TRBV28	NA	13	TRBJ1-2	CASSRQVSYGYTF	TGTGCCAGCAGCCGGCAGGTTAGCTATGGCTACACCTTC
TRBD1	TRBV6-2/TRBV6-3	NA	14	TRBJ1-1	CASSAGQRNTEAFF	TGTGCCAGCAGTGCGGGACAGAGGAACACTGAAGCTTTCTTT
TRBD1	TRBV24-1	NA	16	TRBJ1-3	CATSDPGTGDGNTIYF	TGTGCCACCAGTGACCCCGGGACAGGGGATGGAAACACCATATATTTT
NA	TRBV5-1	few	14	TRBJ1-2	CASSSLPGQGGYTF	TGCGCCAGCAGCTCCCTTCCGGGACAAGGGGGCTACACCTTC
NA	TRBV20-1	NA	15	TRBJ2-3	CSASRLAGQTDTQYF	TGCAGTGCTAGTCGTCTTGCGGGCCAAACAGATACGCAGTATTTT
NA	TRBV7-3	few	13	TRBJ1-1	CASSLRTNTEAFF	TGTGCCAGCAGCTTAAGGACAAACACTGAAGCTTTCTTT
NA	TRBV4-2	NA	18	TRBJ2-6	CASSQDPATSSGANVLTF	TGTGCCAGCAGCCAAGATCCCGCAACGAGCTCTGGGGCCAACGTCCTGACTTTC
TRBD2	TRBV5-1	once	17	TRBJ2-1	CASSLIGGGPPYNEQFF	TGCGCCAGCAGCTTGATCGGCGGGGGGCCTCCCTACAATGAGCAGTTCTTC
TRBD1	TRBV6-4	NA	14	TRBJ1-6	CASSEGQVGAALHF	TGTGCCAGCAGTGAAGGACAGGTCGGCGCGGCCCTCCACTTT
TRBD1	TRBV11-2	NA	16	TRBJ2-7	CASSGLVGQGPYEQYF	TGTGCCAGCAGCGGCCTGGTGGGACAGGGACCCTACGAGCAGTACTTC
NA	TRBV28	NA	14	TRBJ1-6	CASSLSGMNSPLHF	TGTGCCAGCAGTTTATCAGGGATGAATTCACCCCTCCACTTT
TRBD2	TRBV7-2	NA	14	TRBJ2-1	CASSLVWGAGGQFF	TGTGCCAGCAGCTTAGTATGGGGAGCGGGGGGGCAGTTCTTC
NA	TRBV5-1	NA	16	TRBJ2-3	CASSDRVGASTDTQYF	TGCGCCAGCAGCGATAGAGTAGGGGCCTCCACAGATACGCAGTATTTT
TRBD1	TRBV7-8	once	13	TRBJ1-2	CASSLRDRVGYTF	TGTGCCAGCAGCTTACGGGACAGAGTAGGCTACACCTTC
NA	TRBV3-1/TRBV3-2	NA	15	TRBJ2-1	CASSPDLPSYNEQFF	TGTGCCAGCAGCCCGGACTTGCCATCCTACAATGAGCAGTTCTTC
TRBD2	TRBV5-1	NA	18	TRBJ2-2	CASSLASGGVQNTGELFF	TGCGCCAGCAGCTTGGCTAGCGGGGGGGTACAGAACACCGGGGAGCTGTTTTTT
TRBD2	TRBV6-4	NA	13	TRBJ2-3	CASSDQRGDTQYF	TGTGCCAGCAGTGATCAGCGGGGAGATACGCAGTATTTT
NA	TRBV12-3/TRBV12-4	NA	13	TRBJ1-5	CASSPEGWQPQHF	TGTGCCAGCAGTCCCGAGGGATGGCAGCCCCAGCATTTT
NA	TRBV10-3	NA	13	TRBJ2-5	CAISDRRVDTQYF	TGTGCCATCAGTGATCGCAGGGTGGATACCCAGTACTTC
TRBD1	TRBV6-4	NA	14	TRBJ1-6	CASRLDRGNSPLHF	TGTGCCAGCAGACTCGACAGGGGTAATTCACCCCTCCACTTT
NA	TRBV10-3	NA	12	TRBJ1-1	CAISPGNTEAFF	TGTGCCATCAGTCCGGGGAACACTGAAGCTTTCTTT
TRBD1	TRBV7-9	NA	16	TRBJ2-1	CASSLVAGGAENEQFF	TGTGCCAGCAGCTTAGTAGCAGGGGGCGCCGAGAATGAGCAGTTCTTC
NA	TRBV28	NA	12	TRBJ2-5	CASLGGAGTQYF	TGTGCCAGCCTTGGTGGGGCAGGCACCCAGTACTTC
NA	TRBV5-1	NA	16	TRBJ1-6	CASSARGGEGNSPLHF	TGCGCCAGCAGCGCACGTGGGGGGGAAGGTAATTCACCCCTCCACTTT
NA	TRBV5-1	NA	15	TRBJ1-1	CASSPGGFGNTEAFF	TGCGCCAGCAGCCCGGGGGGGTTTGGCAACACTGAAGCTTTCTTT
NA	TRBV7-2	NA	15	TRBJ2-1	CASSLQRGANNEQFF	TGTGCCAGCAGCTTACAACGGGGGGCTAACAATGAGCAGTTCTTC
NA	TRBV4-1	NA	18	TRBJ1-5	CASSQEYGMTRIQQPQHF	TGCGCCAGCAGCCAAGAATATGGCATGACGAGGATACAACAGCCCCAGCATTTT
NA	TRBV18	few	13	TRBJ1-1	CASSGSMNTEAFF	TGTGCCAGCTCAGGCTCCATGAACACTGAAGCTTTCTTT
TRBD1	TRBV5-4	NA	15	TRBJ2-3	CASSLGENRGDTQYF	TGTGCCAGCAGCTTGGGAGAAAACAGGGGCGATACGCAGTATTTT
TRBD2	TRBV13	NA	16	TRBJ2-3	CASSSRLAWNTDTQYF	TGTGCCAGCAGCTCCAGACTAGCGTGGAACACAGATACGCAGTATTTT
NA	TRBV4-2	NA	15	TRBJ1-2	CASSRQDQANYGYTF	TGTGCCAGCAGCCGACAAGACCAAGCTAACTATGGCTACACCTTC
TRBD2	TRBV7-2	NA	15	TRBJ2-1	CASSLGRGGYNEQFF	TGTGCCAGCAGCTTAGGGAGGGGAGGGTACAATGAGCAGTTCTTC
TRBD1	TRBV5-1	NA	16	TRBJ1-5	CASSPGTGGNRQPQHF	TGCGCCAGCAGCCCGGGGACAGGGGGCAACCGACAGCCCCAGCATTTT
TRBD2	TRBV29-1	NA	15	TRBJ2-1	CSAGGTGTSDGEQFF	TGCAGCGCTGGGGGAACCGGGACTAGCGATGGTGAGCAGTTCTTC
NA	TRBV20-1	NA	11	TRBJ1-2	CSASHSRGYTF	TGCAGTGCTAGCCATTCGAGGGGCTACACCTTC
NA	TRBV4-1	NA	15	TRBJ2-1	CASSQDGAGYNEQFF	TGCGCCAGCAGCCAAGATGGAGCGGGCTACAATGAGCAGTTCTTC
TRBD2	TRBV6-2/TRBV6-3	NA	15	TRBJ2-3	CASSYLAGVADTQYF	TGTGCCAGCAGTTACCTAGCGGGGGTCGCAGATACGCAGTATTTT
NA	TRBV7-8	NA	14	TRBJ1-1	CATRETVLNTEAFF	TGTGCCACCCGAGAGACAGTCTTGAACACTGAAGCTTTCTTT